The present TCR beta chain was sequenced within a study of blood T cell repertoires in COVID-19. Study summary: Whether acute or convalescent, the COVID-19 samples came from the United States, Italy and Spain. PBMCs, B-cell-depleted T cells, or T cells provided the cDNA or gDNA that made up the material.

Original processing notes: Counts of nucleated cells, estimated from reference gene primer amplification, were obtained. Clones were sequenced by immunoSEQ multiplex PCR, and TCRdb holds only the in-frame ones, with some missing. For V, J and clone size, that table is used; D and trimming come from the DNA. Here the sample spans about 240,000 clones, roughly nine tenths being singletons. Per germline, CDR1 MNHEY and CDR2 SMNVEV (reference sequence). The CDR3 has 14 residues. J was trimmed by 9 bases and V by 6 bases; bases with no gene match: 8. The V gene is TRBV27, the J gene TRBJ1-6, with 7 bases fitting TRBD1. The sequence was collected from a man in his fifties or sixties who had recovered from COVID-19. Sequencing used peripheral blood. This CDR3 is CASRRQGLGSPLHF. The CDR3 DNA reads TGTGCCAGCAGGAGACAGGGATTGGGTTCACCCCTCCACTTT.